This T cell receptor (beta chain) was observed in a study of cytomegalovirus exposure and HLA in healthy donors. Notes on the study in general: A later analysis found TCR association rates differed by HLA locus, highest for DRB1 and lowest for HLA-C. From TCR beta sequences, most subjects' HLA-A and HLA-B alleles were reportedly predicted accurately. Equally common other TCR beta chains were less clonally expanded than HLA-associated ones, a later analysis found. In a later analysis, approximately 18,000 TCR beta sequences were associated with HLA alleles at 0.05 false discovery rate.

The PCR made use of 60 Vbeta and 13 Jbeta primers. Produced via immunoSEQ multiplex PCR; TCRdb's table is partial and in-frame only. The table shows 140,000 to 150,000 clones, with around 72% occurring only once. This clone was observed a handful of times. Its cognate antigen is unknown. This CDR3 has 17 residues. Germline assignment: CDR1 SNHLY and CDR2 FYNNEI. V was clipped by 7 bases and J by 6 bases; unmatched bases: 10. Sequenced sample: PBMCs. The rearrangement uses TRBV2 and TRBJ2-2, with 14 bases aligning to TRBD2. This clonotype was sampled from a man between 40 and 49 years old in good health and CMV-seronegative. CDR3 residues: CASNRLAGGFRAGELFF. CDR3 sequence (DNA): TGTGCCAGCAACCGACTAGCGGGAGGGTTTCGGGCCGGGGAGCTGTTTTTT.